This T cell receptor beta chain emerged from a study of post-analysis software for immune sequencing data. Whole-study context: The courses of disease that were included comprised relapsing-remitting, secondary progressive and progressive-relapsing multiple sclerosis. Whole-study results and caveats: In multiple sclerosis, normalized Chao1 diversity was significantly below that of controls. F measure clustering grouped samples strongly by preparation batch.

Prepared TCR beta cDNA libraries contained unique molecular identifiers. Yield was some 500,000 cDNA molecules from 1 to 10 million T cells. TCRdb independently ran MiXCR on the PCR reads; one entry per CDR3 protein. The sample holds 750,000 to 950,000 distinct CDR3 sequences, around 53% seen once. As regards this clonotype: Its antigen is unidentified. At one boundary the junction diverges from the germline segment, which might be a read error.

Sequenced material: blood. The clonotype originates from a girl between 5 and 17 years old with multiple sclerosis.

DNA for the CDR3: TGTGCCGGCAGTGACTCTAGACTAGCGGCATACAATGAGCAGTTCTTC. Translating gives CAGSDSRLAAYNEQFF. J is TRBJ2-1 and V is TRBV6-4; 9 nucleotides agree with TRBD2. The CDR3 has 16 amino acids. Germline V gene lookup returns CDR1 MRHNA and CDR2 SNTAGT.